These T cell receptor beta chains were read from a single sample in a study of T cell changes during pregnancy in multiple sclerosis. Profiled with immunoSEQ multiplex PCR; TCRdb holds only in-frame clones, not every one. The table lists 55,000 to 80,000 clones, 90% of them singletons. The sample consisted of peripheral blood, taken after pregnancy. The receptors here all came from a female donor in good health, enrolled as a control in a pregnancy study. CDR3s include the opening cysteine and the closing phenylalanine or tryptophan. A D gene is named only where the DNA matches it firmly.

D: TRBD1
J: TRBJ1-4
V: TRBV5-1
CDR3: CASRWDRGREKLFF
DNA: TGCGCCAGCAGGTGGGACAGGGGGCGTGAAAAACTGTTTTTT

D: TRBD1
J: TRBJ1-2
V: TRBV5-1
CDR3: CASSISTGGGYTF
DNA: TGCGCCAGCAGCATTAGTACAGGGGGTGGCTACACCTTC

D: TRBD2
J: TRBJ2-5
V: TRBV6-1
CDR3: CASSTSGGGETQYF
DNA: TGTGCCAGCAGTACAAGCGGGGGAGGGGAGACCCAGTACTTC

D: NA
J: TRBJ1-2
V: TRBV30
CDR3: CAWEVSGASGYGYTF
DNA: TGTGCCTGGGAGGTCAGCGGGGCCTCCGGCTATGGCTACACCTTC

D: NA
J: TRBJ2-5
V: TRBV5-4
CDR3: CASSSLSGQETQYF
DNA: TGTGCCAGCAGCTCCCTCAGCGGACAAGAGACCCAGTACTTC

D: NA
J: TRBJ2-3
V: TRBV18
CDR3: CASSAARSPLGDTQYF
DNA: TGTGCCAGCTCGGCGGCGCGCAGCCCTCTAGGAGATACGCAGTATTTT

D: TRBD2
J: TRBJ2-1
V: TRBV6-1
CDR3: CASRKGTKEGEQFF
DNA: TGTGCCAGCAGGAAGGGGACTAAGGAGGGTGAGCAGTTCTTC

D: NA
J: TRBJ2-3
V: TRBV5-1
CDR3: CASSPQGQVTDTQYF
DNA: TGCGCCAGCAGCCCCCAGGGTCAGGTCACAGATACGCAGTATTTT

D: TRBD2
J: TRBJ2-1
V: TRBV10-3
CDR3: CAITPGSGGLNEQFF
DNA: TGTGCCATCACCCCCGGGAGCGGGGGGCTCAATGAGCAGTTCTTC

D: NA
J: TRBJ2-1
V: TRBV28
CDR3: CASSFFRGGSEQFF
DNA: TGTGCCAGCAGTTTTTTTCGCGGAGGGAGTGAGCAGTTCTTC

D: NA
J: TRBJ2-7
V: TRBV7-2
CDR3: CASSFSGLSYEQYF
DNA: TGTGCCAGCAGCTTCAGTGGTCTTTCCTACGAGCAGTACTTC

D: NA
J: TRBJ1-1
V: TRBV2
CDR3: CASSGRTANTEAFF
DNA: TGTGCCAGCAGTGGGAGGACAGCAAACACTGAAGCTTTCTTT

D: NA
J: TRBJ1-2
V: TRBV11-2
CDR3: CASSSLMGPLGYTF
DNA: TGTGCCAGCAGCTCCCTGATGGGGCCATTGGGCTACACCTTC

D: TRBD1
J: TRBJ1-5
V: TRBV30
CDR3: CAFADRGVQPQHF
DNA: TGTGCCTTCGCTGACAGGGGGGTTCAGCCCCAGCATTTT